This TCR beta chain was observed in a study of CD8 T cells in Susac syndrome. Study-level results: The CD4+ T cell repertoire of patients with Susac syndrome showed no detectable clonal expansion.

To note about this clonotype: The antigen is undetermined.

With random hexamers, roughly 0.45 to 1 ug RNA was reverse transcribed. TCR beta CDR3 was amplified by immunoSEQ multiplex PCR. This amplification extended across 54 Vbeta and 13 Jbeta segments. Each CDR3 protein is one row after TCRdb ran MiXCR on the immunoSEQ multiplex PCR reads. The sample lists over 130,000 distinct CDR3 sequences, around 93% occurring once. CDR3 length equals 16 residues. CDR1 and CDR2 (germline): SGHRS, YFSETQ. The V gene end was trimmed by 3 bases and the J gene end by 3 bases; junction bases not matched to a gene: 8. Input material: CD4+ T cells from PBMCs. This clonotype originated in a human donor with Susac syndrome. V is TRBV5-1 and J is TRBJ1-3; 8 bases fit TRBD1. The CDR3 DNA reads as TGCGCCAGCAGCTCGAGCGCGGACAGGGTTGGAAACACCATATATTTT. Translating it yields CASSSSADRVGNTIYF.